The next 7 T cell receptor beta chains were all read from a single sample in a study of T-cell memory formation after mild COVID-19. TCRdb ran MiXCR on the 5' RACE reads and lists one entry per CDR3 protein. The sample lists about 310,000 distinct CDR3 sequences, roughly a fifth seen once, with roughly 21% in the top ten. The sequencing input was PBMCs or a T cell subset sorted from them (not recorded which). These receptors were obtained from a man in his late teens or twenties who had mild COVID-19 (a few samples of this study predate the infection). Cell type and time point are not known.

This rearrangement joins TRBV27 to TRBJ1-1; 7 positions agree with TRBD1. With V trimmed by 5 bases and J by 3 bases, 6 bases remained unmatched. CDR3 length: 14 residues. Germline V gives CDR1 MNHEY, CDR2 SMNVEV (reference sequence). The CDR3 region is CASSRQGGYTEAFF. In DNA form, the CDR3 reads TGTGCCAGCAGTCGACAGGGAGGGTACACTGAAGCTTTCTTT.

This sequence joins TRBV10-3 and TRBJ1-5, with D maybe TRBD1 (5 bases). The germline CDR1 and CDR2 sequences are ENHRY and SYGVKD. This CDR3 contains 13 residues. V dropped 6 bases and J dropped 8 bases, with 14 bases sitting between them. The CDR3 region has the DNA TGTGCCATCAGATCGACAGCCCTGGAGCCCCAGCATTTT. Its translation: CAIRSTALEPQHF.

The V call is TRBV12-3 or TRBV12-4, the J call TRBJ2-4; tentatively, D is TRBD1 or TRBD2 (6 bases each). Trimming cost V 3 bases and J 2 bases, with 8 bases left between them. This CDR3 is built from 14 residues. CDR3 nucleotides: TGTGCCAGCAGTTTCGGGGGCCCCAAAAACATTCAGTACTTC. This encodes CASSFGGPKNIQYF.

The chain uses TRBV4-2 and TRBJ2-3; 7 bases are a match to TRBD2. The CDR3 consists of 15 residues. Per germline, CDR1 LGHNA and CDR2 YNFKEQ. The trim removed 0 bases at V and 4 bases at J, leaving 4 bases unmatched. The CDR3 nucleotides read TGTGCCAGCAGCCAAGAGGGAGGGGTCCCAGATACGCAGTATTTT. It yields the protein CASSQEGGVPDTQYF.

The chain joins TRBV18 to TRBJ2-5; D may be TRBD2 (7 bases). Germline-derived CDR1 and CDR2 are KGHSH and LQKENI. The germline V and J ends were trimmed by 0 bases and 4 bases, with 9 bases remaining between them. The CDR3 spans 14 residues. DNA of the CDR3: TGTGCCAGCTCACCACCGGGGGGGCCAGAGACCCAGTACTTC. It encodes CASSPPGGPETQYF. Full variable domain (remainder filled in from reference TRBV18 and TRBJ2-5): NAGVMQNPRHLVRRRGQEARLRCSPMKGHSHVYWYRQLPEEGLKFMVYLQKENIIDESGMPKERFSAEFPKEGPSILRIQQVVRGDSAAYFCASSPPGGPETQYFGPGTRLLVL.

This clonotype was picked up a small number of times. The rearrangement uses TRBV20-1 and TRBJ1-1, with D hard to call. Germline V gene data show CDR1 as DFQATT and CDR2 as SNEGSKA (reference sequence). The ends were cut back, 8 bases at V and 4 bases at J, with 8 bases in the middle. The CDR3 loop spans 10 amino acids. CDR3 loop: CSSISTEAFF. The CDR3 DNA follows: TGCAGTTCTATCTCCACTGAAGCTTTCTTT.

V usage is TRBV19 and J usage is TRBJ2-1, with D perhaps being TRBD1 or TRBD2 (5 bases each). V dropped 5 bases and J dropped 4 bases, with 15 bases sitting between them. Germline V CDR1 and CDR2: LNHDA, SQIVND (reference sequence). CDR3 length equals 15 residues. CDR3 region: CASSPEGSLYNEQFF. The CDR3 DNA is TGTGCCAGTAGTCCTGAGGGGTCCCTGTACAATGAGCAGTTCTTC.